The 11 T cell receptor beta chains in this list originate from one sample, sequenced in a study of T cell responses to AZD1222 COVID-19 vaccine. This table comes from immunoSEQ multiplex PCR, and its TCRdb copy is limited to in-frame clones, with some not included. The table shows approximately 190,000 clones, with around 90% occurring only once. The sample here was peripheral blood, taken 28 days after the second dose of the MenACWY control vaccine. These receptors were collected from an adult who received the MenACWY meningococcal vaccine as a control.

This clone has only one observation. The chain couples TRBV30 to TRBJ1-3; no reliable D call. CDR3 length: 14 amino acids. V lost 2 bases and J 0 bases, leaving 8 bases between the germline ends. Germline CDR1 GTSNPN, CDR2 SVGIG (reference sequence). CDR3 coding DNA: TGTGCCTGGAGTCATCCCGTCTCTGGAAACACCATATATTTT. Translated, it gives CAWSHPVSGNTIYF.

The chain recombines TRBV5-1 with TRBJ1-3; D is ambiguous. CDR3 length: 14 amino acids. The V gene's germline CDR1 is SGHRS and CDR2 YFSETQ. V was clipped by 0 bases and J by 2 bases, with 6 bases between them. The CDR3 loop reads CASSLEVAGNTIYF. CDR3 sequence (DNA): TGCGCCAGCAGCTTGGAGGTGGCTGGAAACACCATATATTTT.

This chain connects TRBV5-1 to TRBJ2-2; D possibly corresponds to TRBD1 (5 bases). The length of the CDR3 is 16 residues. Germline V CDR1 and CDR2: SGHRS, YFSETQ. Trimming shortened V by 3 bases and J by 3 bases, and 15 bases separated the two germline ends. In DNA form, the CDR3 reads TGCGCCAGCAGCTCTCTCTCCAGGGTAGACACCGGGGAGCTGTTTTTT. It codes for CASSSLSRVDTGELFF.

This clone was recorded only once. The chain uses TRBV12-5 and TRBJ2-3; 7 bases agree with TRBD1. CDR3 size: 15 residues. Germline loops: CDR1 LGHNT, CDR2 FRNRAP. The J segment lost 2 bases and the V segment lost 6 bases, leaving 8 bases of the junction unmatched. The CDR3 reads CASGRGQEVTDTQYF. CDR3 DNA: TGTGCTAGTGGACGAGGACAGGAGGTCACAGATACGCAGTATTTT.

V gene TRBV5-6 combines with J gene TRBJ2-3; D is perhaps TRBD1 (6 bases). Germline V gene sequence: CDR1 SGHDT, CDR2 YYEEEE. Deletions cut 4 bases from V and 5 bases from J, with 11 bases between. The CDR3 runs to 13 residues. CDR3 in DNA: TGTGCCAGCAGCGTGGGGGCGAAAGATACGCAGTATTTT. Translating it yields CASSVGAKDTQYF.

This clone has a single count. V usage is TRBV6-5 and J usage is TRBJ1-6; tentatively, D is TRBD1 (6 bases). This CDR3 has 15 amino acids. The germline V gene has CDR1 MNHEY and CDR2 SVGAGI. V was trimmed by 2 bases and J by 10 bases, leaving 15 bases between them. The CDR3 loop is CASSYTNSGVSPLHF. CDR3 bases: TGTGCCAGCAGTTACACTAACTCAGGGGTCTCACCCCTCCACTTT.

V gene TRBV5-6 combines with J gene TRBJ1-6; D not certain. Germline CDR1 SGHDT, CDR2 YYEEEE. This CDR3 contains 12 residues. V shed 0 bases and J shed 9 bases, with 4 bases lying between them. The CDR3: CASSLVGSPLHF. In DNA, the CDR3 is TGTGCCAGCAGCTTGGTGGGTTCACCCCTCCACTTT.

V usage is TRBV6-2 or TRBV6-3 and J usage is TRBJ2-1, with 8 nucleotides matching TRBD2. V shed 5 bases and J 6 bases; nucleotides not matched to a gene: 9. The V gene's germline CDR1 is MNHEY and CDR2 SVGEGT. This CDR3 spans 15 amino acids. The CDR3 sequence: CASSPNPGGGNEQFF. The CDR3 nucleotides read TGTGCCAGCAGTCCAAATCCGGGGGGGGGCAATGAGCAGTTCTTC.

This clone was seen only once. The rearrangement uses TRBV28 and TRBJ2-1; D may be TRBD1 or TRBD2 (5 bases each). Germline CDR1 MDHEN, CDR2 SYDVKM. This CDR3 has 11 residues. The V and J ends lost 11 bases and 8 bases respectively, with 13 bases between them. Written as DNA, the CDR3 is TGTGCCTGTGATGGGACCCATGAGCAGTTCTTC. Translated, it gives CACDGTHEQFF.

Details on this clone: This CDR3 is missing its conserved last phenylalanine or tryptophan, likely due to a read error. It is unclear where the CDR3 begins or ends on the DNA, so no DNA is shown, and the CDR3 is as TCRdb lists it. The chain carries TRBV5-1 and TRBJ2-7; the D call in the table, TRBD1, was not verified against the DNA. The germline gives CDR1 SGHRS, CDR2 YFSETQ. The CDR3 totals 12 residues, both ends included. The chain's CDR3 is CASSKPGQPPFN.

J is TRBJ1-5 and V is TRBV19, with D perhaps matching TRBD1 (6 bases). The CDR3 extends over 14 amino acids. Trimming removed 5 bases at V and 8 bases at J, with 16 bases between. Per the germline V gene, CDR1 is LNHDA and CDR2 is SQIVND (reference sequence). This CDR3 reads CASSPRGAGEPQHF. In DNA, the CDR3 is TGTGCCAGTAGTCCTCGGGGGGCTGGTGAGCCCCAGCATTTT.